This TCR beta chain was found in a study of regulatory T cells in long-lasting Graves disease (dated by TCRdb to 2020 to 2022). About the investigation overall: Newly diagnosed Graves' disease patients had taken antithyroid drugs for less than 3 months. Persistent Graves' disease patients were compared with newly diagnosed Graves' disease patients by peripheral blood TCR sequencing and RNA sequencing. The study took place in China and was registered as a clinical trial. A total of around 35 samples underwent TCR sequencing: some 13 from persistent and roughly 20 from newly diagnosed Graves' disease patients.

Library preparation employed multiplex PCR. Sequencing relied on an Illumina HiSeq 4000. TCR beta libraries were built with iRepertoire HTBI primers and Arm-PCR amplification of CDR3 regions. PCR products were gel purified before sequencing. The authors' analysis ran thus. Across samples, around 58 TRBV and 12 to 15 TRBJ segments were identified and used for gene usage analysis of CDR3 amino acid clonotypes. COPE and FqMerger were used to merge filtered high-quality paired reads into contigs. Contigs were aligned with BLAST to IMGT TRBV, TRBD and TRBJ reference genes, and CDR3 was defined per IMGT. Highly expanded clones were defined as clonotypes with a frequency above 0.1%. Shannon entropy served as the measure of repertoire diversity, while the Gini coefficient captured V-J evenness. Clonotypes shared by more than one individual were considered public. The public reads were quality trimmed at Q25 with fastp and then assembled into clones with MiXCR by TCRdb, keeping productive beta chains. CDR3 protein sequences are deduplicated, and each keeps its most common genes and DNA. The V and J calls come from TCRdb's annotation, not from the publication. The sample profile shows 250,000 to 400,000 distinct CDR3 sequences; about 20% of them were found once. The ten largest clones represent more than 30% of the sample.

This clonotype came up many times. Its antigen is still unknown. There are no base qualities to consult, and no much larger clone falls within one base. What this sample's time point label stands for: newly diagnosed GD, antithyroid drugs for less than 3 months. For both TCR sequencing and RNA sequencing, RNA was extracted from PBMCs in TRIzol. The diagnosis of Graves' disease followed American Thyroid Association guidelines. The patients came from an endocrinology department in Xi'an, China. Each patient gave around 9.2 milliliters of peripheral blood, collected in an EDTA anticoagulant tube. Ficoll Paque Plus density gradient separation was used to isolate PBMCs, and no additional T cell sorting was done. An Agilent 2100 Bioanalyzer and agarose gel were used to check RNA quality, while a NanoDrop 2000 measured RNA concentration. Overall study results and their limits: Persistent patients shared more public clonotypes among themselves (around 2,800) than newly diagnosed patients did (about 900). TRBV28, TRBJ1-2 and TRBJ2-5 were preferentially used in persistent disease, while TRBV20-1 and TRBJ2-1 were favored in newly diagnosed disease. Compared with newly diagnosed patients, persistent Graves' disease patients had lower TCR Shannon entropy and fewer highly expanded clones, which suggests clonal expansion. Only peripheral blood was studied, because thyroid tissue, the primary lesion, was inaccessible. The authors acknowledged the small sample size as a limitation that may reduce accuracy. Sequencing and analysis were restricted to the TCR beta chain.

The CDR3 runs 13 residues from the cysteine to the phenylalanine. The only DNA kept is the CDR3, 39 bases in frame from the first base. CDR1 and CDR2 are read off the germline V gene (reference sequence) as MNHEY and SMNVEV. The germline ends are 7 bases apart after V is trimmed by 2 bases and J by 2 bases. The origin of this receptor is a female donor with Graves disease. Sequences were derived from peripheral blood mononuclear cells (PBMCs), sampled at new diagnosis, from a patient treated with antithyroid drugs. The V and J segments used are TRBV27 and TRBJ2-7, with the D gene uncertain. The DNA reads as follows: TGTGCCAGCAGTTTAAACTCTGCCTACGAGCAGTACTTC. Its coded protein is CASSLNSAYEQYF.